A selection of T cell receptor beta chains follows, all from one sample in a study of lung T cells in sarcoidosis with Löfgren's syndrome. A single record per CDR3 protein comes from TCRdb applying MiXCR to the reads. The sample gives fewer than 80,000 distinct CDR3 sequences, less than 25% of which show up once; less than 2.5% is in the top ten. The source material was CD4+ T cells from PBMCs. These receptors came from a human donor with sarcoidosis (Löfgren's syndrome or another form), or a control subject (not recorded which). CDR3s include the opening cysteine and the closing phenylalanine or tryptophan. The order of the fields is CDR3 DNA, CDR3 protein, V gene, J gene, D gene, clone size, CDR3 length. A D gene is named only where the DNA matches it firmly. The size entry is marked missing in some rows and otherwise reads once, few, many or a size class.

CDR3 DNA: TGTGCCAGTAGTATAGAGTTCCGGCAGCCCCAGCATTTT; CDR3 protein: CASSIEFRQPQHF; V gene: TRBV19; J gene: TRBJ1-5; D gene: NA; clone size: NA; CDR3 length: 13
CDR3 DNA: TGTGCCAGCCGGGACAGAGTAGACTATGGCTACACCTTC; CDR3 protein: CASRDRVDYGYTF; V gene: TRBV2; J gene: TRBJ1-2; D gene: TRBD1; clone size: many; CDR3 length: 13
CDR3 DNA: TGCAGTGCTAGAGCAGCGGGAACCTCCTACGAGCAGTACTTC; CDR3 protein: CSARAAGTSYEQYF; V gene: TRBV20-1; J gene: TRBJ2-7; D gene: TRBD2; clone size: many; CDR3 length: 14
CDR3 DNA: TGTGCCAGCAGCAAGTCTGTGAGCTCCTACGAGCAGTACTTC; CDR3 protein: CASSKSVSSYEQYF; V gene: TRBV11-2; J gene: TRBJ2-7; D gene: NA; clone size: NA; CDR3 length: 14
CDR3 DNA: TGTGCCAGCAGCCCTCAAGAGACCCAGTACTTC; CDR3 protein: CASSPQETQYF; V gene: TRBV7-9; J gene: TRBJ2-5; D gene: NA; clone size: many; CDR3 length: 11
CDR3 DNA: TGTGCCAGCAGCTCGTCCCGGGGGAATCAGCCCCAGCATTTT; CDR3 protein: CASSSSRGNQPQHF; V gene: TRBV7-9; J gene: TRBJ1-5; D gene: NA; clone size: NA; CDR3 length: 14
CDR3 DNA: TGTGCCAGCAGCTTAGATGGGGTGCGCTCCTATGGCTACACCTTC; CDR3 protein: CASSLDGVRSYGYTF; V gene: TRBV11-2; J gene: TRBJ1-2; D gene: NA; clone size: NA; CDR3 length: 15
CDR3 DNA: TGTGCCAGCAGCTCTTACGGGACTAGCGGGAGGGCCCTAGCCAAAAACATTCAGTACTTC; CDR3 protein: CASSSYGTSGRALAKNIQYF; V gene: TRBV7-9; J gene: TRBJ2-4; D gene: TRBD2; clone size: few; CDR3 length: 20
CDR3 DNA: TGTGCCAGCGGAAGGACTAGCCCCACCATAAATGAGCAGTTCTTC; CDR3 protein: CASGRTSPTINEQFF; V gene: TRBV2; J gene: TRBJ2-1; D gene: TRBD2; clone size: NA; CDR3 length: 15
CDR3 DNA: TGCAGTGCCTGGCAGGGGGACGAAAAACTGTTTTTT; CDR3 protein: CSAWQGDEKLFF; V gene: TRBV29-1; J gene: TRBJ1-4; D gene: TRBD1; clone size: few; CDR3 length: 12
CDR3 DNA: TGTGCCAGCAGAAGGTCGAAACTAGCCAAAAACATTCAGTACTTC; CDR3 protein: CASRRSKLAKNIQYF; V gene: TRBV25-1; J gene: TRBJ2-4; D gene: NA; clone size: many; CDR3 length: 15
CDR3 DNA: TGTGCCACGGAGAGGCAACGGACAGGAATCCAAGAGACCCAGTACTTC; CDR3 protein: CATERQRTGIQETQYF; V gene: TRBV6-1; J gene: TRBJ2-5; D gene: TRBD1; clone size: many; CDR3 length: 16
CDR3 DNA: TGTGCCAGCAGCCAAGATCCGGGTAATAGCAATCAGCCCCAGCATTTT; CDR3 protein: CASSQDPGNSNQPQHF; V gene: TRBV4-2; J gene: TRBJ1-5; D gene: NA; clone size: many; CDR3 length: 16
CDR3 DNA: TGCAGTGCTAGGGACAGCGGGGGGCCAACTAATGAAAAACTGTTTTTT; CDR3 protein: CSARDSGGPTNEKLFF; V gene: TRBV20-1; J gene: TRBJ1-4; D gene: NA; clone size: NA; CDR3 length: 16
CDR3 DNA: TGTGCCAGCAGTAAGATTTACAATGAGCAGTTCTTC; CDR3 protein: CASSKIYNEQFF; V gene: TRBV28; J gene: TRBJ2-1; D gene: NA; clone size: many; CDR3 length: 12
CDR3 DNA: TGCGCCAGCAGCCAAGCTATATATAATCCGGGACCAATGAACACTGAAGCTTTCTTT; CDR3 protein: CASSQAIYNPGPMNTEAFF; V gene: TRBV4-1; J gene: TRBJ1-1; D gene: NA; clone size: NA; CDR3 length: 19
CDR3 DNA: TGTGCCTGGAGTGTATCCGGGGATGGGACGCATACGCAGTATTTT; CDR3 protein: CAWSVSGDGTHTQYF; V gene: TRBV30; J gene: TRBJ2-3; D gene: NA; clone size: few; CDR3 length: 15
CDR3 DNA: TGTGCCAGCTCCCCTCTGAGGGACACAGATACGCAGTATTTT; CDR3 protein: CASSPLRDTDTQYF; V gene: TRBV18; J gene: TRBJ2-3; D gene: NA; clone size: few; CDR3 length: 14